Described below is a single T cell receptor beta chain sequence and its context. The method was immunoSEQ multiplex PCR; TCRdb's version includes in-frame clones alone and lacks a portion of them. The table lists some 19,000 clones, around 43% of them singletons. The study plated roughly 200,000 CFSE-labeled responders with roughly 200,000 irradiated, violet-dye-labeled stimulators. The sample comes from a study of graft-versus-host responses after intestinal transplantation. Study summary: Tacrolimus plus steroids were given to all recipients for about 3 years, preceded by anti-thymocyte globulin induction. Broader study findings: Declining HvG levels early post-transplant were linked to peak circulating GvH clone levels. The authors found GvH clones in recipient marrow, some appearing first in ileum or blood. Allografts carried high graft-versus-host to host-versus-graft clonal ratios in patients having graft-donor T cell macrochimerism.

The source is a human patient who received an intestinal transplant. Sequenced here: alloreactive CD8+ T cells from a mixed lymphocyte reaction culture, sampled before intestinal transplant. Subset denoted: CFSE-low proliferating T cells sorted from approximately 6-day pre-transplant mixed lymphocyte reaction (GvH or HvG direction).

CDR3 amino acids: CASSLNGAHYYEQYF. The CDR3 nucleotides read TGTGCCAGCAGTTTGAACGGGGCCCACTACTACGAGCAGTACTTC. The V and J genes are TRBV27 and TRBJ2-7; tentatively, D is TRBD1 or TRBD2 (5 bases each). Trimming took off 3 bases at V and 3 bases at J, with 15 bases between the two ends. Germline V gene sequence: CDR1 MNHEY, CDR2 SMNVEV (reference sequence). CDR3 size: 15 residues.